The 24 T cell receptor beta chains below come from one sample, sequenced in a study of PD-L1 blockade in urothelial cancer. Libraries were prepared by immunoSEQ multiplex PCR; TCRdb keeps only in-frame clonotypes and omits some of them. The repertoire consists of about 15,000 clones, with roughly 90% occurring once and the leading ten covering approximately 16%. This specimen consisted of PBMCs, obtained around atezolizumab (anti-PD-L1) treatment. These TCRs come from a man aged 65 to 85 with urothelial cancer.

Here the CDR3 DNA reads TGCGCCAGCAGCTTGGGAGGAATTGGATCACCCCTCCACTTT. As protein: CASSLGGIGSPLHF. The chain employs TRBV5-1 and TRBJ1-6, with D unresolved. Germline lookup yields CDR1 SGHRS and CDR2 YFSETQ. V lost 0 bases and J 10 bases, leaving 11 bases between the germline ends. This CDR3 spans 14 amino acids.

The chain is built from TRBV7-9 and TRBJ2-7, with 7 bases identical to TRBD1. The CDR3 is made up of 13 amino acids. CDR1 SEHNR and CDR2 FQNEAQ come from the germline V gene (reference sequence). V trimming: 9 bases; J trimming: 5 bases; junction bases outside the gene matches: 10. CDR3 loop: CASGDSDAHEQYF. The CDR3 DNA sequence: TGTGCCAGTGGGGACAGTGATGCCCACGAGCAGTACTTC.

The chain couples TRBV7-9 to TRBJ2-3, with TRBD1 matching 11 bases. The V gene's germline CDR1 is SEHNR and CDR2 FQNEAQ (reference sequence). Trimming took 5 bases from V and 5 from J; bases not matched to a gene: 6. The CDR3 totals 15 residues. The CDR3 DNA is TGTGCCAGCAGCCCCGGGACAGGGGGAATAGATACGCAGTATTTT. Its protein product is CASSPGTGGIDTQYF.

CDR3 residues: CASSLLGFEQYF. The CDR3 nucleotides read TGTGCCAGCAGCTTGCTTGGCTTCGAGCAGTACTTC. The chain is built from TRBV5-4 and TRBJ2-7; D not certain. Germline values: CDR1 SGHNT, CDR2 YYREEE (reference sequence). Trimming removed 1 base at V and 6 bases at J, with 8 bases between. The CDR3 is 12 amino acids.

V gene TRBV2 combines with J gene TRBJ1-6, with 7 bases matching TRBD1. Germline assignment: CDR1 SNHLY and CDR2 FYNNEI. The CDR3 has 16 amino acids. With 3 bases clipped from V and 9 bases from J, the junction kept 11 bases outside the gene matches. In DNA, the CDR3 is TGTGCCAGCAGTGATCCGAGAGAGGGGGCGGGTTCACCCCTCCACTTT. Translated: CASSDPREGAGSPLHF.

The rearrangement joins TRBV5-6 to TRBJ2-3; possible D gene TRBD2, 7 bases. Looked up from germline, CDR1 is SGHDT and CDR2 is YYEEEE. V lost 3 bases and J lost 2, with 16 bases in between. The CDR3 is 16 residues long. CDR3 coding DNA: TGTGCCAGCAGCTGGGGGACGGGGGGCCCCACAGATACGCAGTATTTT. This translates into CASSWGTGGPTDTQYF.

V and J are TRBV7-8 and TRBJ2-7; D is ambiguous. Germline V lookup: CDR1 SGHVS, CDR2 FQNEAQ. This CDR3 has 13 residues. Trimming shortened V by 2 bases and J by 2 bases, and 7 bases separated the two germline ends. The CDR3 DNA follows: TGTGCCAGCAGCTTACAGGCACCCTACGAGCAGTACTTC. It yields the protein CASSLQAPYEQYF.

This rearrangement joins TRBV10-3 to TRBJ1-3, with 7 bases lining up with TRBD1. J was trimmed by 4 bases and V by 9 bases; bases with no gene match: 9. From germline, CDR1 is ENHRY and CDR2 SYGVKD. This CDR3 contains 14 residues. CDR3 residues: CAMRGDSEGNTIYF. CDR3 nucleotides: TGTGCCATGCGGGGGGACAGCGAAGGAAACACCATATATTTT.

This clone has more than one count but fewer than ten. The genes are TRBV28 and TRBJ1-1; D gene unclear. The CDR3 contains 13 residues. V was cut by 8 bases and J by 6 bases, with 16 bases left in between. CDR1 MDHEN and CDR2 SYDVKM come from the germline V gene. Written as DNA, the CDR3 is TGTGCCAGCGGTAACAGTGTTTTCGCTGAAGCTTTCTTT. Translating gives CASGNSVFAEAFF.

This chain joins TRBV6-1 and TRBJ1-1; 7 positions match TRBD1. The CDR3 loop spans 14 amino acids. Germline-derived CDR1 and CDR2 are MNHNS and SASEGT. Trimming removed 6 bases from V and 1 base from J; junction bases left unmatched: 5. In nucleotides, the CDR3 is TGTGCCAGCAGCTTACAGGGGAGGAACACTGAAGCTTTCTTT. Its translation: CASSLQGRNTEAFF.

The chain carries TRBV6-4 and TRBJ2-3; possible D gene TRBD1, 7 bases. This CDR3 comprises 15 residues. Deletions cut 4 bases from V and 1 base from J, with 12 bases between. Looked up from germline, CDR1 is MRHNA and CDR2 is SNTAGT. The CDR3 bases are TGTGCCAGCAGTGTCACAGGGGAGGGCACAGATACGCAGTATTTT. Protein sequence: CASSVTGEGTDTQYF.

The V gene is TRBV5-1, the J gene TRBJ2-1, with D perhaps matching TRBD1 (5 bases). This CDR3 contains 15 residues. Germline CDR1 is SGHRS and CDR2 is YFSETQ. Trimming removed 7 bases from V and 8 bases from J, with 22 bases in between. This chain's CDR3 is CASLAHGQGTDEQFF. The CDR3 DNA sequence: TGCGCCAGCTTGGCCCATGGGCAGGGCACGGATGAGCAGTTCTTC.

In this sample, this clone turned up a few times. The chain is built from TRBV5-1 and TRBJ1-1; TRBD1 matches at 7 bases. The CDR3 covers 13 residues. With V trimmed by 5 bases and J by 3 bases, 4 bases remained unmatched. CDR1 SGHRS and CDR2 YFSETQ come from the germline V gene. CDR3 sequence: CASSLRGYTEAFF. The CDR3 DNA reads as TGCGCCAGCAGTCTCAGGGGGTACACTGAAGCTTTCTTT.

This clone was observed once. The V and J genes are TRBV5-1 and TRBJ2-3, with TRBD2 identical over 7 bases. The CDR3 loop spans 16 amino acids. Germline V lookup: CDR1 SGHRS, CDR2 YFSETQ. The trim removed 5 bases at V and 1 base at J, leaving 10 bases unmatched. The CDR3 protein is CASSNGLDERTDTQYF. The CDR3 DNA reads TGCGCCAGCAGTAACGGACTAGACGAACGCACAGATACGCAGTATTTT.

This clone showed up just a few times. The CDR3 loop is CASSLQGVVSPLHF. DNA of the CDR3: TGCGCCAGCAGCTTACAGGGAGTGGTGTCACCCCTCCACTTT. The chain combines TRBV5-1 with TRBJ1-6; a possible D gene is TRBD1 (6 bases). This CDR3 comprises 14 residues. Trimming removed 2 bases from V and 10 bases from J, with 13 bases in between. Germline V gene sequence: CDR1 SGHRS, CDR2 YFSETQ.

CDR3 nucleotides: TGTGCCAGTAGTACCATAGGACTAGCGGGTGATGAGCAGTTCTTC. Its translation is CASSTIGLAGDEQFF. This chain links TRBV19 with TRBJ2-1; 11 nucleotides agree with TRBD2. Germline CDR1 is LNHDA and CDR2 is SQIVND (reference sequence). The J segment lost 8 bases and the V segment lost 4 bases, leaving 7 bases of the junction unmatched. This CDR3 region has 15 residues.

The chain carries TRBV7-2 and TRBJ2-3; TRBD2 agrees at 8 bases. This CDR3 has 16 amino acids. The J segment lost 6 bases and the V segment lost 0 bases, leaving 8 bases of the junction unmatched. Germline V CDR1 and CDR2: SGHTA, FQGNSA. CDR3: CASSLAPGGAADTQYF. The CDR3 DNA follows: TGTGCCAGCAGCTTAGCGCCCGGGGGGGCAGCCGATACGCAGTATTTT.

V is TRBV6-1 and J is TRBJ2-7, with a weak D call TRBD1 (6 bases). Trimming removed 5 bases at V and 2 bases at J, with 10 bases between. The CDR3 extends over 13 amino acids. The V gene's germline CDR1 is MNHNS and CDR2 SASEGT. The CDR3 nucleotides are TGTGCCAGCAGTTTACAGGGTGCCTACGAGCAGTACTTC. This gives the protein CASSLQGAYEQYF.

The V gene is TRBV5-1, the J gene TRBJ1-1; 7 nucleotides line up with TRBD1. Per germline, CDR1 SGHRS and CDR2 YFSETQ. This CDR3 has 14 residues. Trimming at V came to 0 bases and at J to 5 bases, leaving 4 bases not matched to a gene. CDR3 nucleotide sequence: TGCGCCAGCAGCTTGGGGACAGGAGCGACTGAAGCTTTCTTT. Translated, it gives CASSLGTGATEAFF.

This chain connects TRBV5-4 to TRBJ1-1; no reliable D call. This CDR3 is 12 amino acids long. V was cut by 3 bases and J by 8 bases, with 11 bases left in between. The germline CDR1 and CDR2 sequences are SGHNT and YYREEE (reference sequence). CDR3 residues: CASSSPPGEAFF. The CDR3 DNA reads TGTGCCAGCAGCTCCCCCCCCGGGGAAGCTTTCTTT.

This chain uses TRBV19 with TRBJ1-2; D is unclear. This CDR3 has 15 residues. Germline V gene sequence: CDR1 LNHDA, CDR2 SQIVND (reference sequence). V was pared by 0 bases and J by 4 bases, with 12 bases between. CDR3 in DNA: TGTGCCAGTAGTATAGATATTGCAGGTGTCTATGGCTACACCTTC. Translating it yields CASSIDIAGVYGYTF.

The V and J genes are TRBV9 and TRBJ1-1, with D possibly TRBD1 on 5 matching bases. Trimming stripped 6 bases from V and 6 bases from J, with 18 bases between. The CDR3 runs 14 residues. CDR1 is SGDLS and CDR2 is YYNGEE in the germline V gene. CDR3 amino acids: CASTGGGGQAEAFF. In DNA form, the CDR3 reads TGTGCCAGCACCGGGGGGGGAGGGCAAGCTGAAGCTTTCTTT.

This chain connects TRBV5-4 to TRBJ1-2; perhaps TRBD1 as D (6 bases). V dropped 1 base and J dropped 8 bases, with 15 bases sitting between them. Germline CDR1 reads SGHNT; CDR2 reads YYREEE (reference sequence). CDR3 length: 14 residues. The CDR3 DNA is TGTGCCAGCAGCTTGTTAACAGGGCCTTGGGGCTACACCTTC. It codes for CASSLLTGPWGYTF.

The CDR3 loop reads CASRATGVETQYF. The CDR3 nucleotides are TGTGCCAGCAGGGCGACAGGGGTAGAGACCCAGTACTTC. This chain uses TRBV6-5 with TRBJ2-5, with 8 bases that match TRBD1. Unmatched junction bases numbered 4, after V lost 6 bases and J lost 4 bases. This CDR3 has 13 amino acids. Germline-derived CDR1 and CDR2 are MNHEY and SVGAGI.